The 24 T cell receptor beta chains presented below share a single source sample, sequenced in a study of blood T cell repertoires in COVID-19. TCRdb's table, derived via immunoSEQ multiplex PCR, lists solely in-frame clones and lacks some. In the table there are about 150,000 clones, roughly nine tenths of which are singletons. Material for sequencing was peripheral blood. Receptor source: a man aged 18 to 30 with COVID-19, enrolled during active disease.

The table lists this clone with a few counts. V and J are TRBV25-1 and TRBJ2-1, with 11 bases matching TRBD2. The V gene end was trimmed by 6 bases and the J gene end by 7 bases; junction bases not matched to a gene: 14. The CDR3 has 17 amino acids. Germline V gives CDR1 MGHDK, CDR2 SYGVNS. CDR3 in amino acids: CASRGFETSGTRNEQFF. CDR3 nucleotides: TGTGCCAGCAGGGGGTTTGAGACTAGCGGGACGAGGAATGAGCAGTTCTTC.

The genes are TRBV5-8 and TRBJ1-2; no reliable D call. The germline gives CDR1 SGHTS, CDR2 YDEGEE. This CDR3 region has 17 residues. V lost 0 bases and J lost 1, with 16 bases in between. The DNA of the CDR3 is TGTGCCAGCAGCTTGGGGGCAGGCCCCGATGTTAACTATGGCTACACCTTC. Translating it yields CASSLGAGPDVNYGYTF.

The rearrangement joins TRBV9 to TRBJ2-1, with unresolved D. The CDR3 extends over 13 amino acids. The V gene's germline CDR1 is SGDLS and CDR2 YYNGEE. Trimming took off 3 bases at V and 8 bases at J, with 12 bases between the two ends. The CDR3 nucleotides are TGTGCCAGCAGCGCCGAGTTGCGGTATGAGCAGTTCTTC. Amino acids: CASSAELRYEQFF.

This chain uses TRBV24-1 with TRBJ2-3; 10 bases fit TRBD2. V trimming: 9 bases; J trimming: 3 bases; junction bases outside the gene matches: 8. This CDR3 is built from 15 residues. Germline V gives CDR1 KGHDR, CDR2 SFDVKD. CDR3 region: CATSRASGRTDTQYF. In nucleotides, the CDR3 is TGTGCCACCTCTCGGGCTAGCGGGAGAACAGATACGCAGTATTTT.

The rearrangement links TRBV15 to TRBJ2-7, with 7 nucleotides matching TRBD2. The CDR3 runs to 14 residues. V shed 1 base, J shed 0 bases, and the junction held 0 bases outside the gene matches. Germline values: CDR1 LNHNV, CDR2 YYDKDF (reference sequence). The DNA of the CDR3 is TGTGCCACCAGCAGAGGGACTAGCTCCTACGAGCAGTACTTC. Its protein product is CATSRGTSSYEQYF.

There are a few counts of this clone. The V and J genes are TRBV27 and TRBJ2-1; 7 bases match TRBD1. CDR1 is MNHEY, CDR2 SMNVEV, per germline (reference sequence). The CDR3 has 14 amino acids. V shed 3 bases, J shed 6 bases, and the junction held 5 bases outside the gene matches. CDR3 sequence reads: CASSFETGSNEQFF. In nucleotides, the CDR3 is TGTGCCAGCAGTTTCGAGACAGGGAGCAATGAGCAGTTCTTC.

The genes are TRBV24-1 and TRBJ2-7; no clear D. The V and J ends lost 5 bases and 3 bases respectively, with 10 bases between them. There are 13 residues in the CDR3. CDR1 and CDR2 from the germline V gene are KGHDR and SFDVKD. The DNA for the CDR3 is TGTGCCACCAGTGGCGGTACCCACTACGAGCAGTACTTC. It translates to CATSGGTHYEQYF.

The rearrangement uses TRBV4-3 and TRBJ2-7; 7 nucleotides line up with TRBD2. Per germline, CDR1 LGHNA and CDR2 YSLEER. J was trimmed by 6 bases and V by 0 bases; bases with no gene match: 17. The CDR3 loop spans 18 amino acids. The CDR3, as DNA: TGCGCCAGCAGCCAAGATCCCAAGACTAGCCCATCTTCTGGCGAGCAGTACTTC. It encodes CASSQDPKTSPSSGEQYF.

J is TRBJ1-5 and V is TRBV27; TRBD1 matches at 10 bases. In germline, CDR1 is MNHEY, CDR2 SMNVEV (reference sequence). V shed 8 bases and J 8 bases; nucleotides not matched to a gene: 9. The CDR3 has 14 residues. The CDR3 loop reads CASGRQGAFEPQHF. Written as DNA, the CDR3 is TGTGCCAGCGGTCGACAGGGGGCTTTTGAGCCCCAGCATTTT.

The chain is built from TRBV19 and TRBJ2-1; 13 nucleotides line up with TRBD2. The V gene end was trimmed by 5 bases and the J gene end by 9 bases; junction bases not matched to a gene: 7. Germline CDR1 LNHDA, CDR2 SQIVND (reference sequence). The CDR3 runs 15 residues. CDR3 DNA: TGTGCCAGTAGTCGGACTAGCGGGAGTAAGTTTGAGCAGTTCTTC. This encodes CASSRTSGSKFEQFF.

V and J are TRBV9 and TRBJ1-3; D gene unclear. CDR3 length: 16 amino acids. Germline V gene data show CDR1 as SGDLS and CDR2 as YYNGEE. V lost 1 base and J lost 0, with 11 bases in between. The CDR3 bases are TGTGCCAGCAGCGTATTCTCCAGTTCCTCTGGAAACACCATATATTTT. Its protein is CASSVFSSSSGNTIYF. The full variable domain, completed using reference TRBV9 and TRBJ1-3, is DSGVTQTPKHLITATGQRVTLRCSPRSGDLSVYWYQQSLDQGLQFLIQYYNGEERAKGNILERFSAQQFPDLHSELNLSSLELGDSALYFCASSVFSSSSGNTIYFGEGSWLTVV.

The chain links TRBV28 to TRBJ1-5, with 7 bases identical to TRBD1. CDR3 length: 15 amino acids. Trimming took 2 bases from V and 6 from J; bases not matched to a gene: 7. Germline-derived CDR1 and CDR2 are MDHEN and SYDVKM. The DNA for the CDR3 is TGTGCCAGCAGTTTAAGCCGACAGGGCGGTCAGCCCCAGCATTTT. Amino acid sequence: CASSLSRQGGQPQHF.

This clone came up once. The chain uses TRBV20-1 and TRBJ1-1; D possibly corresponds to TRBD1 (5 bases). Per the germline V gene, CDR1 is DFQATT and CDR2 is SNEGSKA (reference sequence). The V end lost 3 bases, the J end lost 3 bases, and 11 bases lay between the germline ends. The CDR3 has 13 residues. The CDR3 nucleotides read TGCAGTGCTAGTATCAGGGAGGACACTGAAGCTTTCTTT. This translates into CSASIREDTEAFF.

The gene calls are TRBV11-2 and TRBJ2-5; TRBD2 matches 12 bases. Germline CDR1 SGHAT, CDR2 FQNNGV. The length of the CDR3 is 16 residues. V gave up 3 bases and J gave up 5 bases; unmatched junction bases: 7. Written as DNA, the CDR3 is TGTGCCAGCAGCTTTACCGGGACTAGCGGGTTGGAGACCCAGTACTTC. This gives the protein CASSFTGTSGLETQYF. The full variable domain, rest sourced from reference TRBV11-2 and TRBJ2-5, is EAGVAQSPRYKIIEKRQSVAFWCNPISGHATLYWYQQILGQGPKLLIQFQNNGVVDDSQLPKDRFSAERLKGVDSTLKIQPAKLEDSAVYLCASSFTGTSGLETQYFGPGTRLLVL.

This chain joins TRBV27 and TRBJ2-7; 11 bases agree with TRBD2. Germline CDR1 is MNHEY and CDR2 is SMNVEV (reference sequence). After removal of 5 bases from V and 6 bases from J, the junction contained 9 bases not matched to a gene. The CDR3 is 15 residues long. This CDR3 is CASSDRLAGFREQYF. CDR3 sequence (DNA): TGTGCCAGCAGTGATAGACTAGCGGGATTTCGCGAGCAGTACTTC.

This chain connects TRBV5-1 to TRBJ2-1, with 8 nucleotides matching TRBD1. The CDR3 runs 14 residues. The trim removed 0 bases at V and 9 bases at J, leaving 5 bases unmatched. CDR1 and CDR2 (germline): SGHRS, YFSETQ. The DNA of the CDR3 is TGCGCCAGCAGCTTGGCTCAGGGGGCCGTTGAGCAGTTCTTC. It translates to CASSLAQGAVEQFF.

A note on this clone: One end of the junction fails to match germline, which may point to a read error. The chain is built from TRBV29-1 and TRBJ2-7; 8 nucleotides match TRBD1. The CDR3 consists of 15 residues. Germline V gene sequence: CDR1 SQVTM, CDR2 ANQGSEA. This CDR3 reads CSVGLDRGSSSEQYF. The CDR3 DNA reads as TGCAGCGTTGGGCTTGACAGGGGATCATCCTCCGAGCAGTACTTC.

The gene calls are TRBV11-3 and TRBJ2-7; tentatively, D is TRBD2 (6 bases). CDR3 length: 15 residues. CDR1 SGHNT and CDR2 YENEEA come from the germline V gene. Trimming stripped 3 bases from V and 2 bases from J, with 14 bases between. CDR3 sequence: CASSFRSGSAYEQYF. CDR3 nucleotides: TGTGCCAGCAGCTTCCGCAGCGGGTCCGCCTACGAGCAGTACTTC.

The chain recombines TRBV7-8 with TRBJ2-7, with TRBD2 as a possible D gene (6 bases). Looked up from germline, CDR1 is SGHVS and CDR2 is FQNEAQ. The V end lost 1 base, the J end lost 2 bases, and 21 bases lay between the germline ends. The CDR3 contains 18 residues. CDR3 in DNA: TGTGCCAGCAGCTTAGAAAGCCGTCTAGCGCCAGCCCCCTACGAGCAGTACTTC. Its translation is CASSLESRLAPAPYEQYF.

The chain couples TRBV14 to TRBJ2-7, with D possibly TRBD2 on 5 matching bases. In germline, CDR1 is SGHDN, CDR2 FVKESK. There are 14 residues in the CDR3. Trimming stripped 1 base from V and 3 bases from J, with 10 bases between. The DNA of the CDR3 is TGTGCCAGCAGCCAAGTTACCGGACTCTACGAGCAGTACTTC. Its translation: CASSQVTGLYEQYF.

J is TRBJ1-5 and V is TRBV28; 7 nucleotides line up with TRBD1. Germline V gene data show CDR1 as MDHEN and CDR2 as SYDVKM. The CDR3 length is 15 residues. Trimming cost V 7 bases and J 3 bases; bases outside gene matches: 9. The CDR3 sequence is CASNFGTATNQPQHF. CDR3 nucleotide sequence: TGTGCCAGCAACTTCGGGACAGCGACCAATCAGCCCCAGCATTTT. Drawing the rest from reference TRBV28 and TRBJ1-5, the complete variable domain is DVKVTQSSRYLVKRTGEKVFLECVQDMDHENMFWYRQDPGLGLRLIYFSYDVKMKEKGDIPEGYSVSREKKERFSLILESASTNQTSMYLCASNFGTATNQPQHFGDGTRLSIL.

This clone was recorded a few times. The rearrangement uses TRBV5-1 and TRBJ2-1; possible D gene TRBD2, 5 bases. The CDR3 is made up of 15 amino acids. Germline V lookup: CDR1 SGHRS, CDR2 YFSETQ. Trimming shortened V by 3 bases and J by 0 bases, and 10 bases separated the two germline ends. The CDR3 spells CASSSDYHSYNEQFF. CDR3 DNA sequence: TGCGCCAGCAGCTCCGACTACCACTCCTACAATGAGCAGTTCTTC.

J is TRBJ2-7 and V is TRBV5-1; TRBD1 aligns across 9 bases. V trimming: 3 bases; J trimming: 5 bases; junction bases outside the gene matches: 3. The CDR3 is 13 residues long. Germline V gene data show CDR1 as SGHRS and CDR2 as YFSETQ. In DNA form, the CDR3 reads TGCGCCAGCAGCTGGGACAGGGTAAACGAGCAGTACTTC. It translates to CASSWDRVNEQYF.

In its sample, this clone was seen once. This chain uses TRBV7-2 with TRBJ2-3; D ambiguous. This CDR3 region has 12 residues. Between the trimmed V and J ends, which lost 5 bases and 5 bases, there was a span of 8 bases. Germline V lookup: CDR1 SGHTA, CDR2 FQGNSA. The CDR3 DNA follows: TGTGCCAGCAGCCGGGTTTTAGATACGCAGTATTTT. It specifies CASSRVLDTQYF.